The 19 T cell receptor beta chains in this list originate from one sample, sequenced in a study of blood T cell repertoires in COVID-19. Sequencing used immunoSEQ multiplex PCR; TCRdb keeps in-frame clones, though not all of them. The data show around 370,000 clones, about nine tenths seen once. The specimen was peripheral blood. These receptors were obtained from a woman aged 50 to 65 with COVID-19, enrolled during active disease.

The CDR3 DNA reads as TGTGCCAGCAGTTTGGGAGGCGGACTCGAGCAGTACTTC. Its protein product is CASSLGGGLEQYF. This chain links TRBV12-3 or TRBV12-4 with TRBJ2-7; D is possibly TRBD2 (6 bases). The CDR3 runs to 13 residues. V lost 3 bases to trimming and J lost 6 bases, with 12 bases between them.

The chain recombines TRBV6-5 with TRBJ2-7; TRBD2 matches at 7 bases. This CDR3 has 13 amino acids. In germline, CDR1 is MNHEY, CDR2 SVGAGI. With V trimmed by 7 bases and J by 9 bases, 12 bases remained unmatched. The CDR3 protein is CASTQGASGTQYF. The CDR3 region has the DNA TGTGCCAGCACTCAGGGAGCTAGCGGAACGCAGTACTTC.

The chain joins TRBV24-1 to TRBJ1-2, with D possibly TRBD1 on 5 matching bases. The CDR3 covers 15 residues. Germline V gives CDR1 KGHDR, CDR2 SFDVKD. V was pared by 4 bases and J by 2 bases, with 13 bases between. CDR3 nucleotide sequence: TGTGCCACCAGTGAAGGAGGGGCCCCCAACTATGGCTACACCTTC. It codes for CATSEGGAPNYGYTF.

V usage is TRBV6-5 and J usage is TRBJ2-2; D ambiguous. CDR1 MNHEY and CDR2 SVGAGI come from the germline V gene. The CDR3 totals 16 residues. The V end was cut by 2 bases, the J end by 0 bases, with 10 bases between. In nucleotides, the CDR3 is TGTGCCAGCAGTTACGGTAGACACCCGAACACCGGGGAGCTGTTTTTT. This encodes CASSYGRHPNTGELFF.

The V and J genes are TRBV27 and TRBJ1-5; 8 nucleotides align to TRBD1. The germline CDR1 and CDR2 sequences are MNHEY and SMNVEV (reference sequence). The CDR3 length is 17 residues. The ends lost 5 bases at V and 2 bases at J; junction bases unmatched: 11. As DNA, the CDR3 is TGTGCCAGCAGTAAAAATGCAGGGGGCTTCGGCAATCAGCCCCAGCATTTT. Its protein product is CASSKNAGGFGNQPQHF.

The chain recombines TRBV9 with TRBJ1-1, with TRBD1 identical over 9 bases. The CDR3 spans 16 residues. Per the germline V gene, CDR1 is SGDLS and CDR2 is YYNGEE. V lost 3 bases and J lost 4; bases outside the gene matches: 10. This chain's CDR3 is CASSATLLTGGTEAFF. The CDR3, as DNA: TGTGCCAGCAGCGCCACCCTATTGACAGGGGGCACTGAAGCTTTCTTT.

This chain joins TRBV9 and TRBJ2-1, with TRBD1 as a possible D gene (5 bases). V gave up 0 bases and J gave up 4 bases, with 14 bases separating them. CDR1 is SGDLS and CDR2 is YYNGEE in the germline V gene. This CDR3 spans 16 amino acids. CDR3 DNA: TGTGCCAGCAGCGTAGTTGAGAAGGGGCTGTACAATGAGCAGTTCTTC. It codes for CASSVVEKGLYNEQFF. Looking up the rest from reference TRBV9 and TRBJ2-1 gives the full variable domain: DSGVTQTPKHLITATGQRVTLRCSPRSGDLSVYWYQQSLDQGLQFLIQYYNGEERAKGNILERFSAQQFPDLHSELNLSSLELGDSALYFCASSVVEKGLYNEQFFGPGTRLTVL.

The chain recombines TRBV4-1 with TRBJ2-1; 9 bases are a match to TRBD1. The trim removed 3 bases at V and 3 bases at J, leaving 6 bases unmatched. Germline V gene sequence: CDR1 MGHRA, CDR2 YSYEKL. The CDR3 contains 16 residues. The chain's CDR3 is CASSHEGTGLYNEQFF. As DNA, the CDR3 is TGCGCCAGCAGCCACGAAGGGACAGGGCTCTACAATGAGCAGTTCTTC.

The chain uses TRBV5-1 and TRBJ1-4; no clear D gene. V lost 0 bases to trimming and J lost 6 bases, with 9 bases between them. CDR3 length: 14 amino acids. The germline gives CDR1 SGHRS, CDR2 YFSETQ. The CDR3 sequence is CASSLDSPHEKLFF. DNA for the CDR3: TGCGCCAGCAGCTTGGACAGCCCGCATGAAAAACTGTTTTTT.

The chain carries TRBV5-4 and TRBJ2-1, with D possibly being TRBD1 (5 bases). The CDR3 spans 16 residues. Per germline, CDR1 SGHNT and CDR2 YYREEE (reference sequence). V lost 6 bases and J 6 bases, leaving 22 bases between the germline ends. The CDR3 region has the DNA TGTGCCAGCACCCTCGGCGGCAGGGTAGCCTCCAATGAGCAGTTCTTC. Translated: CASTLGGRVASNEQFF.

J is TRBJ2-5 and V is TRBV11-3, with no clear D. Trimming took off 5 bases at V and 5 bases at J, with 6 bases between the two ends. This CDR3 has 11 residues. Germline V gene lookup returns CDR1 SGHNT and CDR2 YENEEA. CDR3 sequence (DNA): TGTGCCAGCAGCCTCACTGAGACCCAGTACTTC. Its protein product is CASSLTETQYF.

The chain links TRBV7-2 to TRBJ2-7; 9 bases align to TRBD1. The CDR3 loop spans 14 amino acids. V trimming: 5 bases; J trimming: 2 bases; junction bases outside the gene matches: 4. CDR1 and CDR2 from the germline V gene are SGHTA and FQGNSA. CDR3 nucleotide sequence: TGTGCCAGCAGCCCGGGACAGGGTCCCTACGAGCAGTACTTC. Translated, it gives CASSPGQGPYEQYF.

This chain connects TRBV5-8 to TRBJ2-5, with 7 bases that match TRBD2. Germline CDR1 SGHTS, CDR2 YDEGEE. V trimming: 4 bases; J trimming: 5 bases; junction bases outside the gene matches: 11. The CDR3 sequence is 15 residues long. The CDR3: CASSPRGGKGETQYF. CDR3 nucleotide sequence: TGTGCCAGCAGCCCGCGCGGGGGAAAGGGGGAGACCCAGTACTTC.

This chain joins TRBV5-1 and TRBJ1-1; D may be TRBD1 (6 bases). This CDR3 is built from 14 residues. The V gene lost 5 bases and the J gene lost 5 bases, with 16 bases spanning the gap. Per germline, CDR1 SGHRS and CDR2 YFSETQ. In DNA, the CDR3 is TGCGCCAGCAGTTACGGCAGGGGAGGGACTGAAGCTTTCTTT. The encoded protein is CASSYGRGGTEAFF.

This clone came up a few times. The gene calls are TRBV20-1 and TRBJ1-1; D unclear. Trimming took off 7 bases at V and 5 bases at J, with 11 bases between the two ends. Germline values: CDR1 DFQATT, CDR2 SNEGSKA (reference sequence). The CDR3 loop spans 11 amino acids. The CDR3 sequence is CSVLTRTEAFF. Here the CDR3 DNA reads TGCAGTGTATTGACAAGAACTGAAGCTTTCTTT.

This clone was seen only once. The chain uses TRBV10-3 and TRBJ2-1, with 14 bases matching TRBD2. The CDR3 runs 16 residues. V lost 0 bases and J lost 11; bases outside the gene matches: 6. In germline, CDR1 is ENHRY, CDR2 SYGVKD. CDR3 sequence (DNA): TGTGCCATCAGTGAGTCGGGACTAGCGGGAGAATCCCAGCAGTTCTTC. This translates into CAISESGLAGESQQFF.

The rearrangement joins TRBV5-6 to TRBJ1-6; no firm D call. Trimming removed 0 bases at V and 7 bases at J, with 14 bases between. Germline V CDR1 and CDR2: SGHDT, YYEEEE. The CDR3 length is 16 residues. CDR3 coding DNA: TGTGCCAGCAGCTTGGGTAAAGGGAGGTCGAATTCACCCCTCCACTTT. This translates into CASSLGKGRSNSPLHF.

The chain carries TRBV21-1 and TRBJ1-4; the table's D call, TRBD1, was not checked against the DNA. TRBV21-1 corresponds to a pseudogene. The CDR3 is 17 residues long. For the CDR3, the DNA is TGTGCCAGCAGCAAAGACTGGGACAGGGGGAATAATGAAAAACTGTTTTTT. It translates to CASSKDWDRGNNEKLFF.

Of note for this clone: A read error may account for a junction end that differs from germline. V and J are TRBV10-1 and TRBJ2-7; 7 bases are a match to TRBD1. CDR3 length equals 15 residues. Germline CDR1 WNHNN, CDR2 SYGVQD (reference sequence). CDR3 sequence reads: CASGDKTQGGCEQYF. In DNA, the CDR3 is TGCGCCAGCGGTGATAAGACCCAAGGGGGCTGCGAGCAGTACTTC.